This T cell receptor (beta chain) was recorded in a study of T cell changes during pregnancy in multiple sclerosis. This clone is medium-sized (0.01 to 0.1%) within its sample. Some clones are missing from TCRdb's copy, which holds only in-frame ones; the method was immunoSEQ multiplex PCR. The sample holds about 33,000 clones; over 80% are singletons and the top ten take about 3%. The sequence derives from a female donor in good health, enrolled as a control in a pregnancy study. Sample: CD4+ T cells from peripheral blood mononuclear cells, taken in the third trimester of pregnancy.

CDR3 sequence: CASSLGLNQPQHF. The DNA for the CDR3 is TGTGCCAGCAGCTTAGGGCTCAATCAGCCCCAGCATTTT. The chain links TRBV7-2 to TRBJ1-5; D is undetermined. V was shortened by 1 base and J by 3 bases, with 4 bases between the two germline ends. The CDR3 sequence is 13 residues long. Germline V lookup: CDR1 SGHTA, CDR2 FQGNSA. Full variable domain (rest looked up from reference TRBV7-2 and TRBJ1-5): GAGVSQSPSNKVTEKGKDVELRCDPISGHTALYWYRQSLGQGLEFLIYFQGNSAPDKSGLPSDRFSAERTGGSVSTLTIQRTQQEDSAVYLCASSLGLNQPQHFGDGTRLSIL.